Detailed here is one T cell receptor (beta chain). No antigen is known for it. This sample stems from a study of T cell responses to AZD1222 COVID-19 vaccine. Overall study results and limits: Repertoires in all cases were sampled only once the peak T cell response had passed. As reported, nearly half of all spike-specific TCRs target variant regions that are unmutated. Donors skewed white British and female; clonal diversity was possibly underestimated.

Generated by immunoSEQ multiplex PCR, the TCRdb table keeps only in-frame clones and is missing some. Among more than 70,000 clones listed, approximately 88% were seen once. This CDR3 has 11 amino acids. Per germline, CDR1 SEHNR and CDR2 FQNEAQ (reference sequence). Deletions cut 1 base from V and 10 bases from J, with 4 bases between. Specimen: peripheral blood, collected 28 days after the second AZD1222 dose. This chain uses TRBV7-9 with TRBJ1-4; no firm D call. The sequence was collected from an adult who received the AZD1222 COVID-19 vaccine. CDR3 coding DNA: TGTGCCAGCAGCTTAGTCGGAAAACTGTTTTTT. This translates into CASSLVGKLFF.